This T cell receptor (beta chain) was sequenced for a study of T cell repertoires in cytomegalovirus infection. As for the study in general: In the study, CMV epitopes included recently identified HLA-C-restricted and well-studied HLA-B-restricted ones. An indication of both CMV infection and matching HLA type came from public TCR beta signatures. Whole-study results and caveats: Clonotypes of TCR beta that were HLA-C-restricted and CMV-specific dominated the ex vivo response.

The V gene end was trimmed by 8 bases and the J gene end by 0 bases; junction bases not matched to a gene: 3. CDR1 is ENHRY and CDR2 is SYGVKD in the germline V gene. This CDR3 is built from 13 residues. TCRdb recomputed calls from the reads with MiXCR, one row per CDR3 protein. Counted here are 80,000 or so distinct CDR3 sequences, 20% to 30% occurring once; the ten biggest clones make up 50%. This clonotype was recorded many times. Antigen: not known. The sequence came from a human donor in good health (CMV status not recorded). Some clones in this sample may be carry-over from other donors' samples. The chain carries TRBV10-3 and TRBJ2-5; 7 bases agree with TRBD2. The starting material was CD8+ T cells from cultured PBMCs, obtained from culture after CMV antigen stimulation. CDR3 nucleotides: TGTGCCATCGGCGGGGGAGACCAAGAGACCCAGTACTTC. Amino acid sequence: CAIGGGDQETQYF.